This T cell receptor beta chain was sequenced for a study of OX40 agonist ivuxolimab in advanced cancers. Background for the entire study: Ivuxolimab was an agonistic, fully human IgG2 monoclonal antibody directed against OX40 (CD134), a costimulatory receptor. Intravenous ivuxolimab was administered to patients every 2 weeks at six dose levels: 0.01, 0.1, 0.3, 1.5, 3 and 10 mg/kg. Among the approximately 50 dose-escalation patients, approximately 20 had hepatocellular carcinoma, 15 or so melanoma, 9 renal cell carcinoma and 9 head and neck cancer. The dose-escalation cohort was over 70% male with a mean age of about 60 years, ranging from roughly 23 to 80. Patients were allowed to have had prior anti-PD-1, anti-PD-L1 or anti-CTLA-4 therapy, and 40% of the dose-escalation patients had been treated with checkpoint inhibitors. Three dose-escalation patients achieved partial responses, one with hepatocellular carcinoma and two with cutaneous melanoma. Peripheral TCRbeta sequencing was intended to test whether TCR sequence diversity was altered and clonal T-cell expansion was caused by ivuxolimab. The paper describes the monotherapy dose-escalation part (N ≈ 51 patients) of the phase I trial of ivuxolimab.

Patients with a history of autoimmune disease or receiving systemic immunosuppression were excluded from the trial. Peripheral blood for TCR sequencing was collected from all dose cohorts at baseline, on cycle 4 day 1, and on cycle 7 day 1. Samples came from an open-label, multicenter, first-in-human phase I dose-escalation trial of ivuxolimab. Adults with locally advanced or metastatic melanoma, renal cell, hepatocellular, or head and neck squamous cell carcinoma were enrolled in the trial. CD4+ and CD8+ T cells were sorted separately from peripheral blood before TCR sequencing. As regards this clone: Which antigen it targets is not known. Per-nucleotide qualities are absent, and no much larger clonotype sits a single base away.

Genomic DNA was extracted from sorted cells for sequencing of the TCRbeta CDR3 region. The immunoSEQ Assay was used to sequence the TCRbeta CDR3 regions. The table was pulled from immuneACCESS by TCRdb, which kept in-frame rearrangements only. Such tables lose some clones; where checked, under half of the loss comes from unresolved V genes, and the rest has no known cause. Recorded for this sample are roughly 53,000 clones; more than 75% of them occurred a single time. Under 3% of the sample is held by the ten biggest clonotypes. Summary of the overall study and its limitations: Low levels of normalized T-cell clonal expansion were also seen in some nonresponding patients. Clonal expansion of both CD4+ and CD8+ blood T cells was observed from baseline to week 6 at doses 0.1 to 3.0 mg/kg. After ivuxolimab, CD8+ T cells had more expanded clones than CD4+ T cells on average. In partial responders in the 0.1-3.0 mg/kg groups, normalized peripheral clonal expansion was found to be among the lowest, especially among CD8+ T cells. Which antigens the clonally expanded peripheral T cells were specific for was not determined.

Counted from cysteine to phenylalanine, this CDR3 has 12 amino acids. Of the read, only the CDR3 DNA is kept; its 36 bases are in frame from base 1. V loses 5 bases, J loses 3 bases, and the germline ends lie 8 bases apart. CDR1 SEHNR and CDR2 FQNEAQ were looked up in the germline V gene (reference sequence). The material was CD4+ or CD8+ T cells sorted from blood, obtained in a trial of the OX40 agonist ivuxolimab. The sequence joins TRBV7-9 to TRBJ2-7; no D segment can be confidently identified. This TCR came from an adult with an advanced solid tumor such as melanoma, head and neck, liver or kidney cancer. The DNA sequence follows: TGTGCCAGCAGCCCAGAACTCTACGAGCAGTACTTC. Translated, this gives CASSPELYEQYF.